Below are 13 T cell receptor beta chains sequenced from a single sample in a study of CD8 T cells in Susac syndrome. Random hexamers served to reverse transcribe roughly 0.5 to 1 ug RNA. TCRdb reprocessed the immunoSEQ multiplex PCR reads with MiXCR, giving one entry per CDR3 protein. The sample carries roughly 300,000 distinct CDR3 sequences, around 83% recorded once. The sequencing sample was made of CD8+ T cells from PBMCs. The receptor set was obtained from a human donor with multiple sclerosis.

The chain links TRBV9 to TRBJ2-5; D is possibly TRBD2 (5 bases). V gave up 4 bases and J gave up 4 bases, with 17 bases separating them. Germline values: CDR1 SGDLS, CDR2 YYNGEE. CDR3 length: 15 amino acids. The chain's CDR3 is CASSPSGLGRETQYF. The CDR3 DNA follows: TGTGCCAGCAGCCCCTCCGGACTGGGGAGAGAGACCCAGTACTTC.

CDR3 protein: CASSRAGGPGEQFF. The DNA for the CDR3 is TGTGCCAGCAGTCGGGCGGGAGGGCCCGGTGAGCAGTTCTTC. This chain joins TRBV6-5 and TRBJ2-1; 9 positions agree with TRBD2. Germline loops: CDR1 MNHEY, CDR2 SVGAGI. CDR3 size: 14 residues. The ends lost 5 bases at V and 9 bases at J; junction bases unmatched: 8.

The V gene is TRBV27, the J gene TRBJ1-2; D remains ambiguous. The CDR3 spans 13 residues. V lost 5 bases, J lost 8 bases, and 15 bases lay in between. The germline V gene has CDR1 MNHEY and CDR2 SMNVEV (reference sequence). The CDR3 DNA is TGTGCCAGCAGTCCGAATCAATGGACGGGCTACACCTTC. It yields the protein CASSPNQWTGYTF.

This rearrangement joins TRBV20-1 to TRBJ2-7; 10 nucleotides align to TRBD2. V lost 1 base and J lost 1; bases outside the gene matches: 4. The CDR3 spans 15 residues. Germline CDR1 and CDR2: DFQATT and SNEGSKA (reference sequence). The CDR3 loop reads CSARGGLAESYEQYF. The CDR3 nucleotides are TGCAGTGCTAGAGGTGGACTAGCGGAATCCTACGAGCAGTACTTC.

The gene calls are TRBV7-6 and TRBJ2-3, with 9 bases aligning to TRBD1. The J segment lost 1 base and the V segment lost 4 bases, leaving 6 bases of the junction unmatched. This CDR3 is 16 amino acids long. Per the germline V gene, CDR1 is SGHVS and CDR2 is FNYEAQ. In DNA form, the CDR3 reads TGTGCCAGCAGCTCAGGGGGGACAGGGCGCACAGATACGCAGTATTTT. This encodes CASSSGGTGRTDTQYF.

The rearrangement joins TRBV3-1 to TRBJ1-2, with 9 bases aligning to TRBD1. The CDR3 covers 14 residues. J gave up 2 bases and V 4 bases, and 2 bases lay outside the gene matches. Germline values: CDR1 LGHDT, CDR2 YNNKEL (reference sequence). The CDR3 region has the DNA TGTGCCAGCAGCCCCGGGACAGGGAACTATGGCTACACCTTC. Translating gives CASSPGTGNYGYTF.

The J gene is TRBJ2-3, the V gene TRBV7-9, with TRBD2 matching over 12 bases. The trim removed 4 bases at V and 3 bases at J, leaving 2 bases unmatched. This CDR3 has 15 residues. Per the germline V gene, CDR1 is SEHNR and CDR2 is FQNEAQ (reference sequence). The CDR3 sequence is CASSSTSGRTDTQYF. CDR3 nucleotides: TGTGCCAGCAGCTCGACTAGCGGGAGAACAGATACGCAGTATTTT.

V and J are TRBV5-4 and TRBJ2-2; TRBD1 matches at 8 bases. Trimming removed 2 bases from V and 2 bases from J; junction bases left unmatched: 2. From germline, CDR1 is SGHNT and CDR2 YYREEE (reference sequence). The CDR3 is 15 amino acids. DNA of the CDR3: TGTGCCAGCAGCTTCGGACAGGGTAACACCGGGGAGCTGTTTTTT. Translation: CASSFGQGNTGELFF.

This clonotype was seen many times. The J gene is TRBJ2-7, the V gene TRBV7-2, with no clear D. CDR3 length: 11 amino acids. Germline V CDR1 and CDR2: SGHTA, FQGNSA. The V and J ends lost 2 bases and 5 bases respectively, with 4 bases between them. The DNA of the CDR3 is TGTGCCAGCAGCTTATTCCACGAGCAGTACTTC. Translating gives CASSLFHEQYF.

The rearrangement links TRBV28 to TRBJ2-3; D perhaps matches TRBD2 (7 bases). The CDR3 totals 19 residues. V lost 7 bases and J 4 bases, leaving 30 bases between the germline ends. Germline lookup yields CDR1 MDHEN and CDR2 SYDVKM. Here the CDR3 reads CASNPSGPLRGRAPDTQYF. CDR3 DNA sequence: TGTGCCAGCAACCCCTCAGGCCCTCTGAGGGGGAGGGCCCCAGATACGCAGTATTTT.

The CDR3 sequence: CATSLDTPYEQYF. DNA of the CDR3: TGTGCCACCAGCCTGGACACTCCCTACGAGCAGTACTTC. The chain has TRBV15 and TRBJ2-7; a possible D gene is TRBD1 (5 bases). This CDR3 has 13 residues. Trimming removed 5 bases at V and 2 bases at J, with 10 bases between. CDR1 LNHNV and CDR2 YYDKDF come from the germline V gene (reference sequence).

This chain connects TRBV4-1 to TRBJ2-3; no firm D call. The length of the CDR3 is 15 residues. Trimming took 4 bases from V and 0 from J, leaving 11 bases between them. Germline values: CDR1 MGHRA, CDR2 YSYEKL. CDR3 in amino acids: CASSLRFSSTDTQYF. In DNA, the CDR3 is TGCGCCAGCAGCCTGAGGTTTTCTAGCACAGATACGCAGTATTTT.

The gene calls are TRBV30 and TRBJ2-3; 12 positions match TRBD2. Germline V CDR1 and CDR2: GTSNPN, SVGIG (reference sequence). This CDR3 region has 14 residues. The V gene end was trimmed by 7 bases and the J gene end by 2 bases; junction bases not matched to a gene: 4. Here the CDR3 reads CASLAGGYTDTQYF. Here the CDR3 DNA reads TGTGCCTCTCTAGCGGGAGGGTACACAGATACGCAGTATTTT. The variable domain in full, completed from reference TRBV30 and TRBJ2-3, reads SQTIHQWPATLVQPVGSPLSLECTVEGTSNPNLYWYRQAAGRGLQLLFYSVGIGQISSEVPQNLSASRPQDRQFILSSKKLLLSDSGFYLCASLAGGYTDTQYFGPGTRLTVL.